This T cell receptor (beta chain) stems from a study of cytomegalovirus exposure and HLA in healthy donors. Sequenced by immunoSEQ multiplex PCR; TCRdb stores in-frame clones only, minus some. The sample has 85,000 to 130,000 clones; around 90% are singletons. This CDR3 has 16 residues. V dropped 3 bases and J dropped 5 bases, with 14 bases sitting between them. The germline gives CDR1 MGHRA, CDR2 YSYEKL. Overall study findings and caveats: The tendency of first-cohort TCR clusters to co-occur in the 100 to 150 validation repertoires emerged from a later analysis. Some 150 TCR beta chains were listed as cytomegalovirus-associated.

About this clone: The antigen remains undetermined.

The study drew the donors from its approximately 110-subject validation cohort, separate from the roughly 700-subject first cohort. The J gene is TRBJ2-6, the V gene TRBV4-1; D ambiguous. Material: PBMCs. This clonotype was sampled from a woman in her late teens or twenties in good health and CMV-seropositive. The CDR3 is CASSHFTEGRANVLTF. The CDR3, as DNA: TGCGCCAGCAGCCACTTCACAGAAGGAAGGGCCAACGTCCTGACTTTC.